This T cell receptor beta chain was obtained from a study of shared clonotypes between healthy human individuals. CDR1 is SGHRS and CDR2 is YFSETQ in the germline V gene. Deletions cut 5 bases from V and 7 bases from J, with 19 bases between. The CDR3 totals 14 residues. This table comes from immunoSEQ multiplex PCR, and its TCRdb copy is limited to in-frame clones, with some not included. In the table there are 550,000 to 850,000 clones, around 70% of which are singletons. Free of recent acute infections or vaccinations, the donors were healthy HIV-negative adults. The chain joins TRBV5-1 to TRBJ2-7, with D maybe TRBD2 (6 bases). Sequenced input: memory CD4+ T cells sorted from blood. As to subset: CD45RA-negative fraction. The clonotype was recovered from a woman in her 30s in good health. The CDR3 loop is CASRGGIPGEEQYF. The CDR3 DNA reads as TGCGCCAGCAGGGGTGGGATCCCGGGAGAGGAGCAGTACTTC.